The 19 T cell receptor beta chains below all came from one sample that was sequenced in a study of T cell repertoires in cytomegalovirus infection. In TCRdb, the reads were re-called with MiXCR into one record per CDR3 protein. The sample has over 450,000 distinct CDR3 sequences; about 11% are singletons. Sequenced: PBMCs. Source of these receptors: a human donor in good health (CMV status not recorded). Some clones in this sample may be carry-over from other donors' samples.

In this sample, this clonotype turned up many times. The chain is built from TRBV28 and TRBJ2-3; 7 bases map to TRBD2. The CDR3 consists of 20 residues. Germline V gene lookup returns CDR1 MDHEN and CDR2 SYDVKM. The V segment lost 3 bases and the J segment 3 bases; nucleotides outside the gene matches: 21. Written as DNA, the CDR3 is TGTGCCAGCAGTTTCAGACGGATTCTTAGAGGGAGGGGAGGGACAGATACGCAGTATTTT. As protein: CASSFRRILRGRGGTDTQYF.

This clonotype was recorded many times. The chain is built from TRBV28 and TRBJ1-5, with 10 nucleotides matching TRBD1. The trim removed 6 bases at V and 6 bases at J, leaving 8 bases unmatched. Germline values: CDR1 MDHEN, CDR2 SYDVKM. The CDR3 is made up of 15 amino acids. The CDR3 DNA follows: TGTGCCAGCAGCCCTCCCGACAGGGGGCCTCAGCCCCAGCATTTT. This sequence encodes CASSPPDRGPQPQHF.

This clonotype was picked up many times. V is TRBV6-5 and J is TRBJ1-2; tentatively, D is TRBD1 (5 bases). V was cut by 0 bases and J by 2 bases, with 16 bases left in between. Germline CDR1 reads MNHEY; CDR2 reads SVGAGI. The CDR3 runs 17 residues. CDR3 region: CASSYSISGAMNYGYTF. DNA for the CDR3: TGTGCCAGCAGTTACTCGATAAGTGGGGCTATGAACTATGGCTACACCTTC.

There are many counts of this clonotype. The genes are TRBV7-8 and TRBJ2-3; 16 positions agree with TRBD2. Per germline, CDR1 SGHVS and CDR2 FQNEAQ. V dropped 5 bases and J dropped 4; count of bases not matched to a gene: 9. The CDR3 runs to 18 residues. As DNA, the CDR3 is TGTGCCAGCAGCCTCGGGACTAGCGGGAGGGTAGGCCCAGATACGCAGTATTTT. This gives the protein CASSLGTSGRVGPDTQYF.

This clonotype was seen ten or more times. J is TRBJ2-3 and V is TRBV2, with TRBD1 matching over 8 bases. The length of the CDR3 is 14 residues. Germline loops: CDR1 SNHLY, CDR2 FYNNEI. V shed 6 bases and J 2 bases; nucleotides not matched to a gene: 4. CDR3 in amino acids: CASSQDRATDTQYF. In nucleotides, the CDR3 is TGTGCCAGCAGCCAGGACAGGGCCACAGATACGCAGTATTTT.

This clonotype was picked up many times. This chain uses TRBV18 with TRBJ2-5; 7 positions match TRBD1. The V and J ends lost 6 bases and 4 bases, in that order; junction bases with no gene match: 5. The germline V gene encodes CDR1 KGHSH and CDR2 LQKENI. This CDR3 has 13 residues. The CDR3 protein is CASSWTGAETQYF. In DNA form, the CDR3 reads TGTGCCAGCTCTTGGACAGGAGCAGAGACCCAGTACTTC.

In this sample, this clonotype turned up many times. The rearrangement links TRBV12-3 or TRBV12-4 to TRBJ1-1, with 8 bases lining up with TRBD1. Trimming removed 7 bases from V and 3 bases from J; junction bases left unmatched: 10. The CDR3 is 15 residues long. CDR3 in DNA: TGTGCCAGCATTCCCGGACAGGGCCTATACACTGAAGCTTTCTTT. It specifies CASIPGQGLYTEAFF.

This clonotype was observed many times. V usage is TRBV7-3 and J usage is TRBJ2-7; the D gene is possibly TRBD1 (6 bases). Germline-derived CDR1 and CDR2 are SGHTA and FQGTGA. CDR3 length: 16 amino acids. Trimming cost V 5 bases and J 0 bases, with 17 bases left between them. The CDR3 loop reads CASSPSWTASSYEQYF. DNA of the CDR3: TGTGCCAGCAGCCCAAGCTGGACAGCGAGCTCCTACGAGCAGTACTTC.

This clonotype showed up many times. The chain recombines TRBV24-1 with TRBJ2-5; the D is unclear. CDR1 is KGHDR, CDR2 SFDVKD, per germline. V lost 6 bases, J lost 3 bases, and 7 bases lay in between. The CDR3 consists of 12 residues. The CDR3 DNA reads TGTGCCACCAGTAGGGCCGAAGAGACCCAGTACTTC. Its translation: CATSRAEETQYF.

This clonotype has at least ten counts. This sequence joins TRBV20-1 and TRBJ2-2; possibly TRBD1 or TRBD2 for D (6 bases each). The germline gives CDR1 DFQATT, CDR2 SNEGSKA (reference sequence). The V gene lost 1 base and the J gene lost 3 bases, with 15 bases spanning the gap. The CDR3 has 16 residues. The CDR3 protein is CSARGVGGEYTGELFF. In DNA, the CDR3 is TGCAGTGCTAGAGGCGTGGGGGGCGAGTACACCGGGGAGCTGTTTTTT.

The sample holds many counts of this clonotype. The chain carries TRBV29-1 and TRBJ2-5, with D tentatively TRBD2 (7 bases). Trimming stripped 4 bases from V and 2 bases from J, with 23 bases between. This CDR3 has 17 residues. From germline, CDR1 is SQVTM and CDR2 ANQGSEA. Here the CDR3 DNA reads TGCAGCGTTGTGGGGGGGGCAGAGCTTAAAGGGCAAGAGACCCAGTACTTC. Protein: CSVVGGAELKGQETQYF.

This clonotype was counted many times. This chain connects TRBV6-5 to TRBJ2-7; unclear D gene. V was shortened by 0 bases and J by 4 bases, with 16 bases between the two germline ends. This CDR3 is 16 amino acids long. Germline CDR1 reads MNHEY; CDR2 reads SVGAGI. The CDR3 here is CASSYSMPPNQYEQYF. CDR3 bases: TGTGCCAGCAGTTACTCGATGCCCCCGAACCAATACGAGCAGTACTTC.

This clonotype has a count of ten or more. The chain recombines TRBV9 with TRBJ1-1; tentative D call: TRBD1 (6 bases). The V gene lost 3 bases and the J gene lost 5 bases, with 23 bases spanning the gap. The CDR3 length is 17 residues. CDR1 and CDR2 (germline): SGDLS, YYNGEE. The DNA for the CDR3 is TGTGCCAGCAGCGCGGGGACCGGGGGGGGCGTAAGGACTGAAGCTTTCTTT. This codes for CASSAGTGGGVRTEAFF.

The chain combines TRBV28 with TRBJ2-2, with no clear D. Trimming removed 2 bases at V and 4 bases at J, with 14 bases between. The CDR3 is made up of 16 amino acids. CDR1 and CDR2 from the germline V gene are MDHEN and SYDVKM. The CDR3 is CASSLKTFWGTGELFF. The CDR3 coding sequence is TGTGCCAGCAGTTTAAAGACCTTTTGGGGCACCGGGGAGCTGTTTTTT.

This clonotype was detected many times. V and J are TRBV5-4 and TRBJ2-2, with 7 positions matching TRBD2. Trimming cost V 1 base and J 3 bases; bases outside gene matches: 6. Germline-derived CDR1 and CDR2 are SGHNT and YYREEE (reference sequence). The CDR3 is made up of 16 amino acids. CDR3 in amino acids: CASSLLEGRDTGELFF. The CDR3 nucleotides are TGTGCCAGCAGCTTGCTCGAGGGGAGGGACACCGGGGAGCTGTTTTTT.

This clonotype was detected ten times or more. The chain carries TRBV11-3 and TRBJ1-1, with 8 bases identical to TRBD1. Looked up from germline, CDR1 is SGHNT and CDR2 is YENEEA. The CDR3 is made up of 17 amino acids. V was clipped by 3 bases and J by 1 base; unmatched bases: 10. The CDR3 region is CASSLGHGQGRNTEAFF. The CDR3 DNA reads TGTGCCAGCAGCTTGGGTCACGGACAGGGTAGGAACACTGAAGCTTTCTTT.

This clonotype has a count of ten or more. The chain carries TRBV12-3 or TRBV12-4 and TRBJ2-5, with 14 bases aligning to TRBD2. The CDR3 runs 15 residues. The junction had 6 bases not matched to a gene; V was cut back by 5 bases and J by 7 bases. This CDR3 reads CASSETSGRAPTQYF. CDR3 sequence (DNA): TGTGCCAGCAGTGAGACTAGCGGGAGGGCCCCGACCCAGTACTTC.

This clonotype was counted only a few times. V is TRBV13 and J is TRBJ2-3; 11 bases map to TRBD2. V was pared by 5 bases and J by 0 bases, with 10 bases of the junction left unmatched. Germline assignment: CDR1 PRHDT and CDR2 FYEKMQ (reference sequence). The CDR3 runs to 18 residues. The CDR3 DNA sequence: TGTGCCAGCAGCCGGGGGACTAGCGGAGGATCTAGCACAGATACGCAGTATTTT. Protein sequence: CASSRGTSGGSSTDTQYF.

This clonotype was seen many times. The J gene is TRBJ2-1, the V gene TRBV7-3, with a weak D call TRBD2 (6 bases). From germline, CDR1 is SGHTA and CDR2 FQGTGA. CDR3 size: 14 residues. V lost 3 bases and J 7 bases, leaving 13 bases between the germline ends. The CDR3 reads CASSLGPGGNEQFF. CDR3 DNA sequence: TGTGCCAGCAGCTTGGGACCCGGAGGGAATGAGCAGTTCTTC.